This note documents a single TCR beta chain sequence. Using a J-beta primer mix together with a sample-barcoded 5' primer, a second PCR was run for about 6 to 11 cycles. Using its own MiXCR run on the 5' RACE reads, TCRdb lists one record per CDR3 protein. The sample has about 1.5 million distinct CDR3 sequences; 40% to 50% are singletons. V was clipped by 5 bases and J by 7 bases; unmatched bases: 7. The CDR3 is 14 residues long. Germline loops: CDR1 LNHNV, CDR2 YYDKDF (reference sequence). This sample is part of a study of blood T cells in healthy people across ages. The gene calls are TRBV15 and TRBJ1-2; 10 bases map to TRBD1. This receptor was obtained from a woman aged 18-29 years in good health. Material: blood. CDR3 amino acids: CATSPRDRGSGYTF. The CDR3 nucleotides are TGTGCCACCAGCCCCCGGGACAGGGGCTCTGGCTACACCTTC.